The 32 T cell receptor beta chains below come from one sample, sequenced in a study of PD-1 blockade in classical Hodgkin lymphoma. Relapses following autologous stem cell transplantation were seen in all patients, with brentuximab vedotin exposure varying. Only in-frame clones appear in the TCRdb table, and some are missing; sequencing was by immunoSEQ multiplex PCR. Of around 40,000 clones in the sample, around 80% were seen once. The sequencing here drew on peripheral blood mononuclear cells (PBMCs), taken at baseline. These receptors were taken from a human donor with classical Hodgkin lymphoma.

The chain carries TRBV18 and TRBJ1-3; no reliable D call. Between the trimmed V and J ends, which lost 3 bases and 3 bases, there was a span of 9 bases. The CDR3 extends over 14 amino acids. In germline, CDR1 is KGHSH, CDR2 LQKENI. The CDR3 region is CASSPTVGGNTIYF. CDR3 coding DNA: TGTGCCAGCTCACCTACGGTGGGTGGAAACACCATATATTTT.

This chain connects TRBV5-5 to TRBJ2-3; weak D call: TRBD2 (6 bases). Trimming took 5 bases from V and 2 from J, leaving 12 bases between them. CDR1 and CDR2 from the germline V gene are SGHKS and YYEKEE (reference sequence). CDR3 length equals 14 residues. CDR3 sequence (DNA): TGTGCCAGCAGTATTCGGGGGTACACAGATACGCAGTATTTT. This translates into CASSIRGYTDTQYF.

The CDR3 DNA is TGTGCCAGCAGTCCCACTCTCAATTGGGCCAAAAACATTCAGTACTTC. Translating gives CASSPTLNWAKNIQYF. The V call is TRBV27, the J call TRBJ2-4; D unresolved. Trimming shortened V by 5 bases and J by 1 base, and 15 bases separated the two germline ends. CDR3 length: 16 amino acids. The germline V gene has CDR1 MNHEY and CDR2 SMNVEV (reference sequence).

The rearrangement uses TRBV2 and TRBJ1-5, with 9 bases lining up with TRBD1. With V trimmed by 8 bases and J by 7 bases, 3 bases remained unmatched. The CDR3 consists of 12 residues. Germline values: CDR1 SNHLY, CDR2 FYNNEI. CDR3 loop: CASQTGGQPQHF. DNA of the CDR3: TGTGCCAGCCAGACAGGGGGACAGCCCCAGCATTTT.

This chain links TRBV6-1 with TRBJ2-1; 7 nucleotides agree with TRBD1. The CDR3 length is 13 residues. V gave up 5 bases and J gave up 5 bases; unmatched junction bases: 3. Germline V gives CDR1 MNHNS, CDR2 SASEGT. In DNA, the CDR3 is TGTGCCAGCAGTAGAGACAGGGACAATGAGCAGTTCTTC. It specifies CASSRDRDNEQFF.

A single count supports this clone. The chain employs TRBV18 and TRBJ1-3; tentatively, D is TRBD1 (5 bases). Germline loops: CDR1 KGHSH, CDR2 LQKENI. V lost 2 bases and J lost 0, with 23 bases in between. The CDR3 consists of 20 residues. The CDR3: CASSPGAGNPPPPSGNTIYF. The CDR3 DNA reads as TGTGCCAGCTCACCAGGGGCCGGGAACCCTCCACCCCCCTCTGGAAACACCATATATTTT.

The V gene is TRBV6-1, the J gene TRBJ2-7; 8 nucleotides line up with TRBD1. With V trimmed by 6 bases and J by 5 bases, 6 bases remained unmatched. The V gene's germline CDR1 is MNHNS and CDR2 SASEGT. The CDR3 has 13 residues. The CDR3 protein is CASRQGGLNEQYF. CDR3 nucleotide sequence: TGTGCCAGCAGACAGGGGGGCCTGAACGAGCAGTACTTC.

The CDR3 is CASSFGSPSGHEQYF. CDR3 DNA sequence: TGTGCCAGCAGCTTCGGGAGCCCCTCGGGACACGAGCAGTACTTC. The genes are TRBV5-8 and TRBJ2-7, with a possible D match to TRBD2 (6 bases). The ends were cut back, 2 bases at V and 5 bases at J, with 17 bases in the middle. The CDR3 runs to 15 residues. In germline, CDR1 is SGHTS, CDR2 YDEGEE.

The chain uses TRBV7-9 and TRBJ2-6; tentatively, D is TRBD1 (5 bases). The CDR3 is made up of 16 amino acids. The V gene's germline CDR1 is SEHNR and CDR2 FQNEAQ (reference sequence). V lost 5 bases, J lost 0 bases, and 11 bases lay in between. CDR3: CASSTETVSGANVLTF. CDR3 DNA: TGTGCCAGCAGCACCGAGACAGTCTCTGGGGCCAACGTCCTGACTTTC.

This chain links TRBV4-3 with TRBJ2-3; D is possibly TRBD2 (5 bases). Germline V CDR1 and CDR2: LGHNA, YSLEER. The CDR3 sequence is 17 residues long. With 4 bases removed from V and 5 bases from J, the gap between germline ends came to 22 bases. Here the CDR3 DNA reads TGCGCCAGCAGCCCGAACTTTTGGGCCGGCCGGGGAGATACGCAGTATTTT. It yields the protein CASSPNFWAGRGDTQYF.

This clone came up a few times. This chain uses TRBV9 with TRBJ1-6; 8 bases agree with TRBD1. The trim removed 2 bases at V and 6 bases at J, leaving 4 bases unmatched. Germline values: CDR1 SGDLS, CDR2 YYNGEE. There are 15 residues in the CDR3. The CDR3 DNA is TGTGCCAGCAGCGTCTCCAGGGGGCCTAATTCACCCCTCCACTTT. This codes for CASSVSRGPNSPLHF.

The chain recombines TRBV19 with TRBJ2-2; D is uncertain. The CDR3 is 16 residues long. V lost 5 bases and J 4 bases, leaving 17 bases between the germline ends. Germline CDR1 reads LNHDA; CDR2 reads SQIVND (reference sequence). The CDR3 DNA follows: TGTGCCAGTAGTGCCCCCTCCCGGCCCCTCACCGGGGAGCTGTTTTTT. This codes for CASSAPSRPLTGELFF.

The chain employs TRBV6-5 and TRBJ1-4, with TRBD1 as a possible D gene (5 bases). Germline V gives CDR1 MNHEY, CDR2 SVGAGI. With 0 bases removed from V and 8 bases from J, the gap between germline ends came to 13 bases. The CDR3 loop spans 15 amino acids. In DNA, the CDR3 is TGTGCCAGCAGTTACTCGATGACAGTACGAGAAAAACTGTTTTTT. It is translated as CASSYSMTVREKLFF.

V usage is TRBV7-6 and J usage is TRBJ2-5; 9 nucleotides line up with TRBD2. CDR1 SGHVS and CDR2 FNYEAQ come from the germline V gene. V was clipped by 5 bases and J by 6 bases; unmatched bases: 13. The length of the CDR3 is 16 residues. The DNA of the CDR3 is TGTGCCAGCAGCCCCCCTAGGGGCGGGGGGGCGAAGACCCAGTACTTC. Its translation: CASSPPRGGGAKTQYF.

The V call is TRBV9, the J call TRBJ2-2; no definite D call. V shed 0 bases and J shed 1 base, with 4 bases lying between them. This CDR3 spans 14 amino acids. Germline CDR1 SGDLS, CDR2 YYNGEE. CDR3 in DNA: TGTGCCAGCAGCGTAGATGTGAACACCGGGGAGCTGTTTTTT. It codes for CASSVDVNTGELFF.

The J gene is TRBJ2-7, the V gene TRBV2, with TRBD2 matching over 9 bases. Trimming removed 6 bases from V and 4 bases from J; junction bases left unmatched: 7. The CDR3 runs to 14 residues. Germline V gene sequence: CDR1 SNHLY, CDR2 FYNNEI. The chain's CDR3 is CASRSGTSMYEQYF. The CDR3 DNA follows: TGTGCCAGCAGATCCGGGACTAGCATGTACGAGCAGTACTTC.

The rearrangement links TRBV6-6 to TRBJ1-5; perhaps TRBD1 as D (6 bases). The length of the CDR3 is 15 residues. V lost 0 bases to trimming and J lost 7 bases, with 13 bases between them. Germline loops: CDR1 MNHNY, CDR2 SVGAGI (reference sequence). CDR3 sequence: CASSYSRVGGQPQHF. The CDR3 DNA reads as TGTGCCAGCAGTTACTCGAGGGTGGGGGGCCAGCCCCAGCATTTT.

CDR3 in amino acids: CASSEWTGDGTDTQYF. For the CDR3, the DNA is TGTGCCAGCAGTGAATGGACAGGGGATGGAACAGATACGCAGTATTTT. The chain employs TRBV25-1 and TRBJ2-3; 9 bases agree with TRBD1. CDR3 size: 16 residues. Unmatched junction bases numbered 5, after V lost 1 base and J lost 3 bases. The germline CDR1 and CDR2 sequences are MGHDK and SYGVNS.

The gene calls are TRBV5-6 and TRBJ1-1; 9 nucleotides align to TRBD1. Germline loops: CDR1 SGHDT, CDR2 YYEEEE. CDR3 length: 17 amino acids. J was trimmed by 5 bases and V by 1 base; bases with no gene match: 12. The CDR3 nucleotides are TGTGCCAGCAGCTTGCTGGGACAGGGTCAAGGGGGGACTGAAGCTTTCTTT. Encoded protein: CASSLLGQGQGGTEAFF.

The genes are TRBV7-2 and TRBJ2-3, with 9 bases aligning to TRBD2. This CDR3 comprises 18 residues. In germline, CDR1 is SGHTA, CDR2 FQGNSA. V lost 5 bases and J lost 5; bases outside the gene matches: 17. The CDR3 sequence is CASSDYVWGGGAGDTQYF. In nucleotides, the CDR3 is TGTGCCAGCAGCGACTACGTCTGGGGCGGGGGGGCAGGAGATACGCAGTATTTT.

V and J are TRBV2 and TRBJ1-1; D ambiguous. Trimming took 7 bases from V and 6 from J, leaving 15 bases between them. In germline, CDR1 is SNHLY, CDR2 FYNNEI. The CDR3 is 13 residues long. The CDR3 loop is CASTPLGRAEAFF. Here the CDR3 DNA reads TGTGCCAGCACTCCTCTTGGGAGGGCTGAAGCTTTCTTT.

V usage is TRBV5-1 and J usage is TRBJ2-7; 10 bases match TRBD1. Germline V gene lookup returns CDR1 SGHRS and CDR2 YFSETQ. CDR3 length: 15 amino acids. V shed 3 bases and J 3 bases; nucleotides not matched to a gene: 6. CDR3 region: CASSSSGTGVYEQYF. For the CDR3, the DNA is TGCGCCAGCAGCTCAAGCGGGACAGGGGTCTACGAGCAGTACTTC.

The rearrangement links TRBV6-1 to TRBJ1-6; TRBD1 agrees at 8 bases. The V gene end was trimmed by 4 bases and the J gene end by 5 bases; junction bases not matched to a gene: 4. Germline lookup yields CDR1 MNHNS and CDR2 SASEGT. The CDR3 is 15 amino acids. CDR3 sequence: CASSGQGWDNSPLHF. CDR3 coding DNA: TGTGCCAGCAGTGGACAGGGGTGGGATAATTCACCCCTCCACTTT.

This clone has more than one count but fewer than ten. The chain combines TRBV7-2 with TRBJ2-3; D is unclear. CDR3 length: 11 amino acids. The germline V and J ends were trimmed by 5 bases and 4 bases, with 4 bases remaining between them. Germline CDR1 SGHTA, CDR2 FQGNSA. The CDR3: CASSVSDTQYF. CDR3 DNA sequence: TGTGCCAGCAGCGTATCAGATACGCAGTATTTT. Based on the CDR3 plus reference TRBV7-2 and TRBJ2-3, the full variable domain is GAGVSQSPSNKVTEKGKDVELRCDPISGHTALYWYRQSLGQGLEFLIYFQGNSAPDKSGLPSDRFSAERTGGSVSTLTIQRTQQEDSAVYLCASSVSDTQYFGPGTRLTVL.

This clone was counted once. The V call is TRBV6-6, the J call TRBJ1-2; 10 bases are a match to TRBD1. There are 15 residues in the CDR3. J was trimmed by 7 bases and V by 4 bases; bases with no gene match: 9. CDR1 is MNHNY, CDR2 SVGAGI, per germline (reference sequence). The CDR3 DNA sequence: TGTGCCAGCAGTTTCCCGGGACAGGGGTTGGGTGGCTACACCTTC. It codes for CASSFPGQGLGGYTF.

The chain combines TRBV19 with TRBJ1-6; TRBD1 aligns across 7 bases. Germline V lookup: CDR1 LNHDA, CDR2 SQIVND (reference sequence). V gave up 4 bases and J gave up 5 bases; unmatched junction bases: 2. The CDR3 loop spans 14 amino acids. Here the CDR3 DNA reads TGTGCCAGTAGTAGGCAGGGGGATAATTCACCCCTCCACTTT. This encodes CASSRQGDNSPLHF.

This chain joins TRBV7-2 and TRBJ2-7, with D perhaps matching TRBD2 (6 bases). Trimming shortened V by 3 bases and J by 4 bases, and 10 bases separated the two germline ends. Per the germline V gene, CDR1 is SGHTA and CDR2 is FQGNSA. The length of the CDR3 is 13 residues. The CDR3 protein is CASSFLAGYEQYF. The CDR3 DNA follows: TGTGCCAGCAGCTTCTTGGCGGGGTACGAGCAGTACTTC.

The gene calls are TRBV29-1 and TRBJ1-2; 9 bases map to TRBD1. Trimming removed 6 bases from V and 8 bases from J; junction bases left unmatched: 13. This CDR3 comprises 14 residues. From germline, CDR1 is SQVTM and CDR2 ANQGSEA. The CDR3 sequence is CSVLTDTGGEGYTF. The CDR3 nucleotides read TGCAGCGTCCTTACCGATACAGGGGGCGAGGGCTACACCTTC.

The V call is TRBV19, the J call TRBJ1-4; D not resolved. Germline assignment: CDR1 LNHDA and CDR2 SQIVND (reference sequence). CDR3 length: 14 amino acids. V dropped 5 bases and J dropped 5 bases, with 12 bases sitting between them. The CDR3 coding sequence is TGTGCCAGTAGTTTGTGGAGGGTCAATGAAAAACTGTTTTTT. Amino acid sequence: CASSLWRVNEKLFF.

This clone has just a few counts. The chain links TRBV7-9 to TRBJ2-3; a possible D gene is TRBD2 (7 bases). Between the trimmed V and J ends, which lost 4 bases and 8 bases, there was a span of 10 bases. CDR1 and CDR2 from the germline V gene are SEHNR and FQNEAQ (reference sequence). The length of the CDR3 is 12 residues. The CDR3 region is CASSSGEGTQYF. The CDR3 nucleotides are TGTGCCAGCAGCTCAGGGGAGGGTACGCAGTATTTT.

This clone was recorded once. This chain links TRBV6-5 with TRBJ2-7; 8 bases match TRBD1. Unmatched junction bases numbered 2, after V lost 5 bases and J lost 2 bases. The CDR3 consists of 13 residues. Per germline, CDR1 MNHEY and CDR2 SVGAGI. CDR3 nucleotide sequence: TGTGCCAGCAGTCCAGGGGGCACCTACGAGCAGTACTTC. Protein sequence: CASSPGGTYEQYF.

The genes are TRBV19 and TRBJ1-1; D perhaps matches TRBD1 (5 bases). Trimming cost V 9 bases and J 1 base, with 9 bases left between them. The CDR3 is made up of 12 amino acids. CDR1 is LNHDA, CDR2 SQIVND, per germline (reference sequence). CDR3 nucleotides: TGTGCCAGCAAGGGACCGAACACTGAAGCTTTCTTT. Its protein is CASKGPNTEAFF.